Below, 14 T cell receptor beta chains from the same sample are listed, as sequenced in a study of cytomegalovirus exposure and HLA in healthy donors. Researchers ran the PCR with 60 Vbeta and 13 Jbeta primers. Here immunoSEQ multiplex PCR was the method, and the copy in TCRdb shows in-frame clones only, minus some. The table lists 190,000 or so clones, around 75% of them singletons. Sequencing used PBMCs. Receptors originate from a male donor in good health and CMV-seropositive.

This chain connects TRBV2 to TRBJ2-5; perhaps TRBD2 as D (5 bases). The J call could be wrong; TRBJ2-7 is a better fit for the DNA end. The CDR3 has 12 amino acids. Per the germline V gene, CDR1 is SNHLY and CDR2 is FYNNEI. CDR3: CASTRGIYEQYF. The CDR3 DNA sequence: TGTGCCAGCACCCGGGGAATCTACGAGCAGTACTTC.

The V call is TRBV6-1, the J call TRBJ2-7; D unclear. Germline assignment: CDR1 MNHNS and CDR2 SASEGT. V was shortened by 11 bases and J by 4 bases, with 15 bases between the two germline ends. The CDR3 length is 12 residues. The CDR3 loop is CASTSSGYEQYF. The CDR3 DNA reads TGTGCCTCCACTTCCTCGGGTTACGAGCAGTACTTC.

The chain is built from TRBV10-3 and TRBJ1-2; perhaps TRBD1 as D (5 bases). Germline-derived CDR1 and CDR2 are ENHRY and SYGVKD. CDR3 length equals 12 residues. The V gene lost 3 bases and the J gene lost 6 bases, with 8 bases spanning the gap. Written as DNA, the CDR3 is TGTGCCATCAGTGACAGGGATGATGGCTACACCTTC. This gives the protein CAISDRDDGYTF.

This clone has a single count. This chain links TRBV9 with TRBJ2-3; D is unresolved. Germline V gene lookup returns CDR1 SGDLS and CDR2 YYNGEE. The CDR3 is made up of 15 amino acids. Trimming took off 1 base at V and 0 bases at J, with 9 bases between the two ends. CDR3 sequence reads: CASSVTALSTDTQYF. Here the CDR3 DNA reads TGTGCCAGCAGCGTAACTGCACTCAGCACAGATACGCAGTATTTT.

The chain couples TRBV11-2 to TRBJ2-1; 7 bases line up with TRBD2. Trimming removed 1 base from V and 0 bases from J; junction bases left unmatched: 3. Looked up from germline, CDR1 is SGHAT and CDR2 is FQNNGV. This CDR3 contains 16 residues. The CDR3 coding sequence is TGTGCCAGCAGCTTAGTAGCGGGCAGCTCCTACAATGAGCAGTTCTTC. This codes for CASSLVAGSSYNEQFF. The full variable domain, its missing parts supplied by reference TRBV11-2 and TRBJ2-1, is EAGVAQSPRYKIIEKRQSVAFWCNPISGHATLYWYQQILGQGPKLLIQFQNNGVVDDSQLPKDRFSAERLKGVDSTLKIQPAKLEDSAVYLCASSLVAGSSYNEQFFGPGTRLTVL.

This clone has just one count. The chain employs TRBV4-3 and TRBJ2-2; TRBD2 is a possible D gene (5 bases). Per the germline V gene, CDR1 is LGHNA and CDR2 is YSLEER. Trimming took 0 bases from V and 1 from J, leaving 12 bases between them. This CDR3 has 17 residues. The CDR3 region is CASSQDLTKLNTGELFF. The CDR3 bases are TGCGCCAGCAGCCAAGACCTGACTAAGTTGAACACCGGGGAGCTGTTTTTT.

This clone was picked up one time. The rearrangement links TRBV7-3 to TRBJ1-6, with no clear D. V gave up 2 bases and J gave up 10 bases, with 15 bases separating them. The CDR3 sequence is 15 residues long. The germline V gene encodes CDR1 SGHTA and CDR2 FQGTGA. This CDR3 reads CASSLYGGEGSPLHF. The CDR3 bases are TGTGCCAGCAGCTTATATGGAGGTGAAGGCTCACCCCTCCACTTT.

The CDR3 coding sequence is TGTGCCAGCGCGGGGACAGGGGGGGAGACCCAGTACTTC. Translating gives CASAGTGGETQYF. The chain is built from TRBV11-3 and TRBJ2-5; 11 bases align to TRBD1. Germline CDR1 SGHNT, CDR2 YENEEA. With V trimmed by 8 bases and J by 5 bases, 4 bases remained unmatched. The CDR3 totals 13 residues.

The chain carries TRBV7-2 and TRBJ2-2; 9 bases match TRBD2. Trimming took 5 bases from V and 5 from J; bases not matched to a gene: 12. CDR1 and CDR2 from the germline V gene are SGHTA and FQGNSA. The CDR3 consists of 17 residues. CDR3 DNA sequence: TGTGCCAGCAGCGTCGAATCCGGGACTAGCTTGACCGGGGAGCTGTTTTTT. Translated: CASSVESGTSLTGELFF.

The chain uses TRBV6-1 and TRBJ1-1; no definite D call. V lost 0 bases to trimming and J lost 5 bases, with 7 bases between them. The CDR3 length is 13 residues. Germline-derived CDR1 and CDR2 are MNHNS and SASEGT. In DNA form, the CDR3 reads TGTGCCAGCAGTGAAGCCCGGGGAACTGAAGCTTTCTTT. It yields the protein CASSEARGTEAFF.

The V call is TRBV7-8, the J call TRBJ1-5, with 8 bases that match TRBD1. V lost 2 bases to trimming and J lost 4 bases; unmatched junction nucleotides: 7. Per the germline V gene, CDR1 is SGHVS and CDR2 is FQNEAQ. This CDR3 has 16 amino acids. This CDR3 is CASSLRDRSLNQPQHF. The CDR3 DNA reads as TGTGCCAGCAGCTTACGGGACAGGTCCTTAAATCAGCCCCAGCATTTT.

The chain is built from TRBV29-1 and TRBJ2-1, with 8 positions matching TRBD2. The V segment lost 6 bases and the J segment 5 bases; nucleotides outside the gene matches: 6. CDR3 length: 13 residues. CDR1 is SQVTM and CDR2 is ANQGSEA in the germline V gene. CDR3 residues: CSVQNGGDNEQFF. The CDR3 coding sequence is TGCAGCGTACAAAACGGGGGGGACAATGAGCAGTTCTTC.

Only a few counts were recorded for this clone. The CDR3 region is CATSTPGEDEKLFF. For the CDR3, the DNA is TGTGCCACCAGCACCCCGGGGGAGGATGAAAAACTGTTTTTT. The J gene is TRBJ1-4, the V gene TRBV15, with D possibly being TRBD1 (5 bases). Germline assignment: CDR1 LNHNV and CDR2 YYDKDF (reference sequence). The germline V and J ends were trimmed by 4 bases and 6 bases, with 12 bases remaining between them. CDR3 length equals 14 residues.

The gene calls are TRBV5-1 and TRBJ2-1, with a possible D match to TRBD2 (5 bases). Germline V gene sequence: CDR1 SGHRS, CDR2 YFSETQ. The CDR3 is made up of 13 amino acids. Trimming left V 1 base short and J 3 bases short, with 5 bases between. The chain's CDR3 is CASSLTSYNEQFF. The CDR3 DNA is TGCGCCAGCAGCTTGACTAGCTACAATGAGCAGTTCTTC.